Shown below are 2 T cell receptor beta chains from a single sample sequenced in a study of vaccination effects on CD4 cells after COVID-19. The assay was immunoSEQ multiplex PCR, and TCRdb's table has in-frame clones only and misses some. The repertoire holds about 45,000 clones, with roughly 74% as singletons. A roughly 10-day culture period preceded the isolation of CD4+ T cells. Antigen specificity for these receptors is unknown. The sequenced sample was CD4+ T cells from PBMCs cultured without peptide, obtained before COVID-19 vaccination. These receptors were collected from a human donor who had a prior SARS-CoV-2 infection.

J is TRBJ2-3 and V is TRBV7-6; TRBD2 matches 9 bases. CDR1 is SGHVS, CDR2 FNYEAQ, per germline. After removal of 5 bases from V and 5 bases from J, the junction contained 5 bases not matched to a gene. The CDR3 consists of 14 residues. CDR3 sequence reads: CASSGLAGQDTQYF. In DNA, the CDR3 is TGTGCCAGCAGCGGGCTAGCGGGACAAGATACGCAGTATTTT.

The rearrangement uses TRBV11-3 and TRBJ2-5; the D gene could be TRBD1 or TRBD2 (5 bases each). The CDR3 extends over 16 amino acids. Germline CDR1 and CDR2: SGHNT and YENEEA. Trimming pared 6 bases from V and 1 base from J, leaving 18 bases between. The CDR3 spells CASRVSGNGAQETQYF. CDR3 nucleotide sequence: TGTGCCAGCAGGGTCTCCGGGAATGGGGCCCAAGAGACCCAGTACTTC.